The rows below give T cell receptor beta chains drawn from one sample of a study of blood T cells in healthy people across ages. TCRdb re-called the 5' RACE reads through MiXCR, storing one row per CDR3 protein. The sample yields 1.5 million to 2 million distinct CDR3 sequences, over 25% seen once. The sequencing sample was made of blood. The receptors come from a woman aged 25-40 years in good health. CDR3s include the opening cysteine and the closing phenylalanine or tryptophan. The D gene is left open where the match is weak. Some rows have no size entry. The others give once, few or many, or a class for an expanded clone.

j_call | d_call | clone_size | v_call | cdr3_aa | cdr3_nt
TRBJ2-2 | TRBD2 | NA | TRBV7-3 | CASSPGPRLAGGSVGELFF | TGTGCCAGCAGCCCGGGCCCTCGACTAGCGGGGGGGTCCGTCGGGGAGCTGTTTTTT
TRBJ1-5 | NA | NA | TRBV7-2 | CASSREAGRNQPQHF | TGTGCCAGCAGCCGTGAAGCGGGACGGAATCAGCCCCAGCATTTT
TRBJ1-2 | TRBD1 | NA | TRBV15 | CATSDRGGYGYTF | TGTGCCACCAGCGACAGGGGCGGCTACGGCTACACCTTC
TRBJ2-3 | TRBD2 | few | TRBV12-3/TRBV12-4 | CASNDVAGPTTDTQYF | TGTGCCAGCAATGACGTAGCGGGGCCTACCACAGATACGCAGTATTTT
TRBJ2-1 | NA | few | TRBV6-5 | CASSYGTASSYNEQFF | TGTGCCAGCAGTTACGGTACAGCGAGCTCCTACAATGAGCAGTTCTTC
TRBJ1-1 | NA | few | TRBV20-1 | CSARDPSNTEAFF | TGCAGTGCTAGAGATCCGTCGAACACTGAAGCTTTCTTT
TRBJ2-1 | TRBD2 | few | TRBV2 | CASSEGGLAGGGEQFF | TGTGCCAGCAGTGAAGGGGGACTAGCGGGAGGAGGTGAGCAGTTCTTC
TRBJ2-3 | TRBD2 | NA | TRBV9 | CASSALAGDLRDTQYF | TGTGCCAGCAGCGCTCTAGCGGGAGACCTAAGAGATACGCAGTATTTT
TRBJ2-1 | NA | NA | TRBV12-3/TRBV12-4 | CASSLSGVSREQFF | TGTGCCAGCAGTTTATCGGGAGTTTCAAGAGAGCAGTTCTTC
TRBJ2-1 | TRBD1 | many | TRBV20-1 | CSAFPGQGYNEQFF | TGCAGTGCTTTCCCGGGACAGGGGTACAATGAGCAGTTCTTC
TRBJ2-7 | NA | few | TRBV2 | CASSVQQDLGEQYF | TGTGCCAGCAGCGTTCAACAGGATTTGGGCGAGCAGTACTTC
TRBJ2-1 | NA | NA | TRBV3-1 | CASSHEGVHEQFF | TGTGCCAGCAGCCATGAAGGGGTCCATGAGCAGTTCTTC
TRBJ2-1 | NA | NA | TRBV12-3/TRBV12-4 | CASSTTATGEQFF | TGTGCCAGCAGCACGACAGCAACCGGTGAGCAGTTCTTC
TRBJ2-3 | NA | many | TRBV7-9 | CASSLGQSSTDTQYF | TGTGCCAGCAGCTTAGGACAATCTAGCACAGATACGCAGTATTTT
TRBJ1-1 | NA | many | TRBV7-9 | CASREGGTEAFF | TGTGCCAGCAGGGAAGGGGGCACTGAAGCTTTCTTT
TRBJ2-1 | TRBD2 | many | TRBV6-2/TRBV6-3 | CASSSRTSGTYNEQFF | TGTGCCAGCAGTAGCAGGACTAGCGGCACATACAATGAGCAGTTCTTC
TRBJ2-2 | NA | NA | TRBV2 | CANRRDKERAGELFF | TGTGCCAACCGGCGGGACAAAGAAAGGGCCGGGGAGCTGTTTTTT
TRBJ2-5 | NA | NA | TRBV4-1 | CASSPLGRDIQETQYF | TGCGCCAGCAGCCCATTGGGCAGGGACATTCAAGAGACCCAGTACTTC
TRBJ2-1 | TRBD1 | NA | TRBV20-1 | CSATNPGQGACNEQFF | TGCAGTGCTACCAATCCGGGACAGGGTGCCTGCAATGAGCAGTTCTTC
TRBJ2-5 | TRBD2 | many | TRBV13 | CASSRTSGGPETQYF | TGTGCCAGCAGCCGGACTAGCGGGGGGCCGGAGACCCAGTACTTC
TRBJ2-7 | NA | NA | TRBV12-3/TRBV12-4 | CASSSPAQGPYEQYF | TGTGCCAGCAGTTCTCCGGCACAGGGCCCCTACGAGCAGTACTTC
TRBJ2-1 | NA | few | TRBV6-5 | CASSYSSGVGGNEQFF | TGTGCCAGCAGTTACTCTTCGGGAGTTGGGGGGAATGAGCAGTTCTTC
TRBJ2-1 | TRBD2 | NA | TRBV20-1 | CSARDRKRGVINEQFF | TGCAGTGCTAGAGATCGTAAGCGGGGGGTAATCAATGAGCAGTTCTTC
TRBJ2-5 | NA | NA | TRBV4-1 | CASSHGAGQVVGEQYF | TGCGCCAGCAGCCACGGAGCGGGACAGGTGGTAGGAGAGCAGTACTTC
TRBJ2-3 | TRBD2 | once | TRBV12-3/TRBV12-4 | CASSPRTRGSTDTQYF | TGTGCCAGCAGTCCGCGGACTAGAGGGAGCACAGATACGCAGTATTTT
TRBJ2-3 | NA | NA | TRBV6-1 | CASIRGAVGDTQYF | TGTGCCAGCATACGAGGGGCGGTCGGAGATACGCAGTATTTT
TRBJ2-1 | NA | few | TRBV20-1 | CSAKVMDNEQFF | TGCAGTGCTAAAGTGATGGACAATGAGCAGTTCTTC
TRBJ2-7 | TRBD1 | NA | TRBV20-1 | CSASALDRPYEQYF | TGCAGTGCTAGTGCCCTGGACAGGCCCTACGAGCAGTACTTC
TRBJ2-3 | TRBD2 | NA | TRBV12-3/TRBV12-4 | CASTPGLAGSKDTQYF | TGTGCCAGCACCCCGGGACTAGCGGGGAGTAAAGATACGCAGTATTTT
TRBJ2-1 | TRBD1 | NA | TRBV10-2 | CASSGSDRGNNEQFF | TGCGCCAGCAGCGGTTCGGACAGGGGCAACAATGAGCAGTTCTTC
TRBJ2-7 | TRBD1 | many | TRBV12-3/TRBV12-4 | CASRDDRVEQYF | TGTGCCAGCAGGGATGACAGGGTCGAGCAGTACTTC
TRBJ2-6 | NA | few | TRBV7-9 | CSSSLVPSGAHVLTF | TGTTCCAGCAGCTTAGTTCCGTCTGGGGCCCACGTCCTGACTTTC
TRBJ2-5 | TRBD1 | few | TRBV5-4 | CASSSQGGTETQYF | TGTGCCAGCAGCTCTCAAGGGGGCACGGAGACCCAGTACTTC
TRBJ1-2 | NA | few | TRBV6-2/TRBV6-3 | CASLNGGGYGYTF | TGTGCCAGCCTGAATGGGGGAGGCTATGGCTACACCTTC
TRBJ2-5 | NA | few | TRBV7-9 | CASSRKGQGGETQYF | TGTGCCAGCAGCCGAAAAGGACAGGGAGGGGAGACCCAGTACTTC
TRBJ1-1 | NA | NA | TRBV28 | CASIPPPPLNTEAFF | TGTGCCAGCATCCCCCCGCCACCCCTGAACACTGAAGCTTTCTTT
TRBJ1-1 | NA | NA | TRBV5-1 | CASSGLTVVATEAFF | TGCGCCAGCAGCGGACTGACAGTGGTGGCCACTGAAGCTTTCTTT
TRBJ1-4 | NA | NA | TRBV7-6 | CASSPRISATNEKLFF | TGTGCCAGCAGCCCGCGGATCTCTGCAACTAATGAAAAACTGTTTTTT
TRBJ1-6 | TRBD1 | few | TRBV11-2 | CASRRTGDNSPLHF | TGTGCCAGCAGGCGGACAGGGGATAATTCACCCCTCCACTTT
TRBJ1-4 | TRBD1 | NA | TRBV6-5 | CASSKGQGAGKLFF | TGTGCCAGCAGTAAGGGACAGGGGGCAGGAAAACTGTTTTTT
TRBJ2-3 | NA | NA | TRBV12-3/TRBV12-4 | CASSLSQGRDTQYF | TGTGCCAGCAGTTTATCACAGGGGAGGGATACGCAGTATTTT
TRBJ2-5 | NA | few | TRBV10-3 | CAISEGGSGETQYF | TGTGCCATCAGTGAAGGCGGGTCGGGGGAGACCCAGTACTTC
TRBJ1-6 | NA | NA | TRBV30 | CAWSVLARNYSPLHF | TGTGCCTGGAGTGTACTTGCGAGGAATTATTCACCCCTCCACTTT
TRBJ2-7 | TRBD2 | NA | TRBV5-1 | CASSPRSSREDSYEQYF | TGCGCCAGCAGCCCGCGGAGCAGTCGGGAGGACTCCTACGAGCAGTACTTC
TRBJ2-4 | TRBD1 | few | TRBV12-3/TRBV12-4 | CASTTGQIIAKNIQYF | TGTGCCAGCACCACGGGACAGATCATAGCCAAAAACATTCAGTACTTC
TRBJ2-1 | TRBD2 | many | TRBV10-3 | CAIGSSGYNEQFF | TGTGCCATCGGATCTAGCGGGTACAATGAGCAGTTCTTC
TRBJ2-6 | TRBD1 | NA | TRBV4-3 | CASSQDGTAGANVLTF | TGCGCCAGCAGCCAAGATGGGACAGCTGGGGCCAACGTCCTGACTTTC
TRBJ2-7 | NA | few | TRBV6-1 | CASGYSGASSYEQYF | TGTGCCAGCGGATATTCAGGGGCGAGCTCCTACGAGCAGTACTTC
TRBJ1-1 | NA | few | TRBV7-9 | CASGLWESTEAFF | TGTGCCAGTGGCTTGTGGGAAAGCACTGAAGCTTTCTTT
TRBJ2-3 | TRBD2 | NA | TRBV7-2 | CASSLSGTSHSDTQYF | TGTGCCAGCAGCCTCAGCGGGACTAGCCACTCCGATACGCAGTATTTT
TRBJ2-1 | TRBD2 | NA | TRBV20-1 | CSARLAGMYNEQFF | TGCAGTGCTCGACTAGCGGGAATGTACAATGAGCAGTTCTTC
TRBJ1-2 | TRBD1 | NA | TRBV5-1 | CASSWDRINYGYTF | TGCGCCAGCAGCTGGGACAGGATAAACTATGGCTACACCTTC
TRBJ1-2 | NA | few | TRBV6-5 | CASSYGVDYGYTF | TGTGCCAGCAGTTATGGGGTCGACTATGGCTACACCTTC
TRBJ2-5 | TRBD2 | NA | TRBV3-1 | CASSTPAGLVPETQYF | TGTGCCAGCAGCACTCCCGCGGGACTAGTTCCAGAGACCCAGTACTTC